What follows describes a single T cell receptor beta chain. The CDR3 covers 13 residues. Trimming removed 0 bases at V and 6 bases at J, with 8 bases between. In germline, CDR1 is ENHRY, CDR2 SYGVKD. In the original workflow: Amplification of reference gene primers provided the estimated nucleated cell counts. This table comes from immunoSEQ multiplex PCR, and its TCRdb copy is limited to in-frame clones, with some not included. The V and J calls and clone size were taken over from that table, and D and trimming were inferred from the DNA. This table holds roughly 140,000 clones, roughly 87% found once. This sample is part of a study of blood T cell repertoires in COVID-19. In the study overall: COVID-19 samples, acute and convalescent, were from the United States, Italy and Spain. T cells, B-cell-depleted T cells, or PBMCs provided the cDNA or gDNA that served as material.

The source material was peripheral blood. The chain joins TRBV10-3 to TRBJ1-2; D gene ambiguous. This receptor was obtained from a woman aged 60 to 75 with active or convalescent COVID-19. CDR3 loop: CAISESVENGYTF. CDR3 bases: TGTGCCATCAGTGAGTCGGTCGAGAATGGCTACACCTTC.